Listed below are T cell receptor beta chains from one sample, sequenced in a study of blood T cell repertoires in COVID-19. Repertoires were generated with immunoSEQ multiplex PCR, while TCRdb's copy carries only in-frame clones and drops some. The sample contains 200,000 to 300,000 clones, about nine tenths of which appear only once. Sequenced input: peripheral blood. The receptors shown here come from a man aged 55 to 70 who had recovered from COVID-19. The CDR3 runs from the conserved cysteine through the conserved F or W. A D gene is named only where the DNA matches it firmly. Clone size, where shown, is once, few, many, or a class for clones that have expanded.

j_gene	d_gene	v_gene	abundance	CDR3nt	CDR3aa
TRBJ1-1	NA	TRBV6-2/TRBV6-3	NA	TGTGCCAGCAGTTACGTACAGAACACTGAAGCTTTCTTT	CASSYVQNTEAFF
TRBJ2-6	TRBD1	TRBV24-1	NA	TGTGCCACCAGTGGGACAGGTCCTGGGGCCAACGTCCTGACTTTC	CATSGTGPGANVLTF
TRBJ2-3	NA	TRBV11-2	NA	TGTGCCAGCAGCTTTCGTATAGATACGCAGTATTTT	CASSFRIDTQYF
TRBJ1-4	TRBD1	TRBV23-1	few	TGCGCCAGCAGTCCCGGGACAGGGGGCCTTGCAACTAATGAAAAACTGTTTTTT	CASSPGTGGLATNEKLFF
TRBJ1-1	NA	TRBV6-5	NA	TGTGCCAGCACTCCAGGGGCAGGCACTGAAGCTTTCTTT	CASTPGAGTEAFF
TRBJ1-1	NA	TRBV19	NA	TGTGCCAGTAGTATAGATTATTGGGCTGCCGAAGCTTTCTTT	CASSIDYWAAEAFF
TRBJ1-3	NA	TRBV19	once	TGTGCCAGTAGAAGGTCAGGGCCGCAGGACACCATATATTTT	CASRRSGPQDTIYF
TRBJ2-3	NA	TRBV7-8	NA	TGTGCCAGCAGCTTAGACACCGGGATCAATACGCAGTATTTT	CASSLDTGINTQYF
TRBJ2-1	NA	TRBV2	NA	TGTGCCAGCAAGAGAGGGAGCTCCTACAATGAGCAGTTCTTC	CASKRGSSYNEQFF
TRBJ2-7	TRBD1	TRBV10-3	NA	TGTGCCATCGAGTTGTTTAAGGGACAGGGGTATTCCGAGCAGTACTTC	CAIELFKGQGYSEQYF